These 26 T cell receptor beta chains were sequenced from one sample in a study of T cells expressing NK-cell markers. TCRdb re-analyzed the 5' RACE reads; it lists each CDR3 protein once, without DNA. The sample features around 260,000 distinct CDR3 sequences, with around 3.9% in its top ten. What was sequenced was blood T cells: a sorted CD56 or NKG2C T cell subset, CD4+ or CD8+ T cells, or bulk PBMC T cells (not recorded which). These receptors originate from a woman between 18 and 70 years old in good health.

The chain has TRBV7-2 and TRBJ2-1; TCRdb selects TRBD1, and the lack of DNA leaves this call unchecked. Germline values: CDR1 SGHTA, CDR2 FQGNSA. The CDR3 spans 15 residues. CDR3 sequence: CASSPPGPRNNEQFF.

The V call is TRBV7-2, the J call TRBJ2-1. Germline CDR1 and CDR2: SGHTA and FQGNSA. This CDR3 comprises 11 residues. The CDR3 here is CASLNYNEQFF.

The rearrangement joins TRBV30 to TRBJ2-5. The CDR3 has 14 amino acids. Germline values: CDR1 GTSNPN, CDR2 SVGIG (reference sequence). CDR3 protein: CAWSVGSSQETQYF.

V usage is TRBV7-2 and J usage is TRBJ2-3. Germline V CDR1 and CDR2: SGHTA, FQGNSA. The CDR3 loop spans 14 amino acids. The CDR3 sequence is CASSFIPSTDTQYF. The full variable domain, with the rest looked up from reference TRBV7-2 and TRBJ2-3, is GAGVSQSPSNKVTEKGKDVELRCDPISGHTALYWYRQSLGQGLEFLIYFQGNSAPDKSGLPSDRFSAERTGGSVSTLTIQRTQQEDSAVYLCASSFIPSTDTQYFGPGTRLTVL.

The CDR3 sequence: CASSLARGVPNEQFF. The V gene is TRBV4-3, the J gene TRBJ2-1; TCRdb lists TRBD2, though no DNA is available to test this call. The CDR3 consists of 15 residues. The germline V gene encodes CDR1 LGHNA and CDR2 YSLEER.

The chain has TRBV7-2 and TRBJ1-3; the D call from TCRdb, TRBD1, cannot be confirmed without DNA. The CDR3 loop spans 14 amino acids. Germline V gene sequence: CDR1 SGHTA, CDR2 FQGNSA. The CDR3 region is CASSLGQGGNTIYF.

The CDR3 spells CASSALAGGAYEQYF. V and J are TRBV7-2 and TRBJ2-7; no DNA is available, so the TRBD2 call from TCRdb remains unchecked. The CDR3 sequence is 15 residues long. Germline V gene data show CDR1 as SGHTA and CDR2 as FQGNSA.

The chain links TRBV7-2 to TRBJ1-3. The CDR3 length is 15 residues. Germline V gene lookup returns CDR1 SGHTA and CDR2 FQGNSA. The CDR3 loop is CASSSESFSGNTIYF.

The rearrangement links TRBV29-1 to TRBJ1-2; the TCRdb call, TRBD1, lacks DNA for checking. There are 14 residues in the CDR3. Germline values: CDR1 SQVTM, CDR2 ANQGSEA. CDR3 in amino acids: CSVPRDRISYGYTF.

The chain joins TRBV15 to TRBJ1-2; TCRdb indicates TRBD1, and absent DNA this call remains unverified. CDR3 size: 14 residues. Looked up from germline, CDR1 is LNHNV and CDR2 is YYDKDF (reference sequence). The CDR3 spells CATSADRNNYGYTF. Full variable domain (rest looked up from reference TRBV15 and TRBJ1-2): DAMVIQNPRYQVTQFGKPVTLSCSQTLNHNVMYWYQQKSSQAPKLLFHYYDKDFNNEADTPDNFQSRRPNTSFCFLDIRSPGLGDTAMYLCATSADRNNYGYTFGSGTRLTVV.

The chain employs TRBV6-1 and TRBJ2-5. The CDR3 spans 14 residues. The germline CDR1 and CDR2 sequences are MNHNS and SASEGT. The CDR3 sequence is CASTSKLLQETQYF.

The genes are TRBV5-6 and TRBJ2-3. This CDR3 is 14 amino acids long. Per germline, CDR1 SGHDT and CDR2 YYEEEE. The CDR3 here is CASSFFWGTDTQYF. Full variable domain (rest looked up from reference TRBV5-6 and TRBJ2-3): DAGVTQSPTHLIKTRGQQVTLRCSPKSGHDTVSWYQQALGQGPQFIFQYYEEEERQRGNFPDRFSGHQFPNYSSELNVNALLLGDSALYLCASSFFWGTDTQYFGPGTRLTVL.

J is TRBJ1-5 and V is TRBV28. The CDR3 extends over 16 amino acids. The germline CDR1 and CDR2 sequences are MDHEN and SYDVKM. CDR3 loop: CASTGGVVPRGQPQHF.

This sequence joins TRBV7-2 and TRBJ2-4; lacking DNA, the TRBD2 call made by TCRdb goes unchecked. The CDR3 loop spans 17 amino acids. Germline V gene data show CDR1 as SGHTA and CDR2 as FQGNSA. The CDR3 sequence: CASSLMTSGLAKNIQYF.

CDR3: CASSPQGPSKIF. This chain connects TRBV27 to TRBJ2-1; no DNA is available, so the TRBD1 call from TCRdb remains unchecked. Germline-derived CDR1 and CDR2 are MNHEY and SMNVEV (reference sequence). The CDR3 has 12 amino acids.

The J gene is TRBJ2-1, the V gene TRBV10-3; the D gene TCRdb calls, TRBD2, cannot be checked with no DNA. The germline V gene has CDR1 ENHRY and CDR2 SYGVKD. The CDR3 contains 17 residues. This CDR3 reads CVISGASGRAGANEQFF.

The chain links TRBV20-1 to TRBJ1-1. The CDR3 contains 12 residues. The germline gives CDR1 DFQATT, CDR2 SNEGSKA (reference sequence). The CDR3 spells CSAATGNTEAFF.

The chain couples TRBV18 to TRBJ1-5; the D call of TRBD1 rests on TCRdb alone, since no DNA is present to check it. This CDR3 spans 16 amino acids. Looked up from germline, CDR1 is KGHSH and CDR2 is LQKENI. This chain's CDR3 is CASSPRTGGSNQPQHF.

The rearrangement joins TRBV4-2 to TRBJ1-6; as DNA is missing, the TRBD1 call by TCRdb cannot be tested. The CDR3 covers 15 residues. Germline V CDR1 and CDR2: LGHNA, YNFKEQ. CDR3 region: CASSQEDRGVSPLHF.

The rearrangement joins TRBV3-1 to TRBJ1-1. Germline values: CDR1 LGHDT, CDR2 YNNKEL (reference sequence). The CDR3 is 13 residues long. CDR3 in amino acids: CASSQGMGTEAFF. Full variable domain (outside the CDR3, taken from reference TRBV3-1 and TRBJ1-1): DTAVSQTPKYLVTQMGNDKSIKCEQNLGHDTMYWYKQDSKKFLKIMFSYNNKELIINETVPNRFSPKSPDKAHLNLHINSLELGDSAVYFCASSQGMGTEAFFGQGTRLTVV.

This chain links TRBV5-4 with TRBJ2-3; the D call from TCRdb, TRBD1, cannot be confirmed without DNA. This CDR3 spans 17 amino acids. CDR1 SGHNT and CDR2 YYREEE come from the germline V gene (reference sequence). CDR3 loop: CASSLGGARGPTDTQYF.

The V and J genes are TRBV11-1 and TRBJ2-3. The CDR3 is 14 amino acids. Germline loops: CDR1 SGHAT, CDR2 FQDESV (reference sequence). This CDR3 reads CASSSSVYADTQYF. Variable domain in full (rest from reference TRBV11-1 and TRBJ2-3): EAEVAQSPRYKITEKSQAVAFWCDPISGHATLYWYRQILGQGPELLVQFQDESVVDDSQLPKDRFSAERLKGVDSTLKIQPAELGDSAMYLCASSSSVYADTQYFGPGTRLTVL.

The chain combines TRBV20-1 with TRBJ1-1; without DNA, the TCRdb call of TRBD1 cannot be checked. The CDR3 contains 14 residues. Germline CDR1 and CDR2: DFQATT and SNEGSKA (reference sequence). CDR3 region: CSAKTGLVGTEAFF.

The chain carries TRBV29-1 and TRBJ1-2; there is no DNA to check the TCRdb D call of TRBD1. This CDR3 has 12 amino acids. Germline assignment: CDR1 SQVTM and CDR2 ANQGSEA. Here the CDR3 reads CSAYYTGFGYTF. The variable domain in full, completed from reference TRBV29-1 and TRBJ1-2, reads SAVISQKPSRDICQRGTSLTIQCQVDSQVTMMFWYRQQPGQSLTLIATANQGSEATYESGFVIDKFPISRPNLTFSTLTVSNMSPEDSSIYLCSAYYTGFGYTFGSGTRLTVV.

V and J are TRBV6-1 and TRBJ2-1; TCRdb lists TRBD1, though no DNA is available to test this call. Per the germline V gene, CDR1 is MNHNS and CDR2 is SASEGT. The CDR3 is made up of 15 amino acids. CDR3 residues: CASSRGAEAYNEQFF.

CDR3 region: CASSQSSVLTF. This sequence joins TRBV7-2 and TRBJ2-6. Germline loops: CDR1 SGHTA, CDR2 FQGNSA. This CDR3 is built from 11 residues.